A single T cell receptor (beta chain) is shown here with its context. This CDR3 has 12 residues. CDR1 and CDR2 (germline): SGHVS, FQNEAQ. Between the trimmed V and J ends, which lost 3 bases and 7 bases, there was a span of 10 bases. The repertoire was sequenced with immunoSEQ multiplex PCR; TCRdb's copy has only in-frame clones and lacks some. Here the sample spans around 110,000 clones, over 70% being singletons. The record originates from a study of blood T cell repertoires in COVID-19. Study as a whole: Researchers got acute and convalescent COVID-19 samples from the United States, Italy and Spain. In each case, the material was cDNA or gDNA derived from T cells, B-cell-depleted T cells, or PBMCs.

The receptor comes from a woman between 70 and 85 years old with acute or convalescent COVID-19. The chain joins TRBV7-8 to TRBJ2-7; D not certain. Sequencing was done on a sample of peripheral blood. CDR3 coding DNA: TGTGCCAGCAGCTTTGACCCGAGGGAGCAGTACTTC. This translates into CASSFDPREQYF.